A selection of T cell receptor beta chains follows, all from one sample in a study of blood T cell repertoires in COVID-19. The table came from immunoSEQ multiplex PCR; TCRdb's copy has only in-frame clones and leaves some out. The repertoire has some 140,000 clones, almost 85% of them found once; the top ten carry under 5.5%. What was sequenced was PBMCs or T cells enriched from blood (not recorded which). These TCRs come from a man in his forties with acute COVID-19. Both conserved end residues are part of each CDR3. Where a row states a size, it is once, few, many or the class of an expanded clone; other rows omit it.

j_gene: TRBJ2-5
abundance: -
v_gene: TRBV19
CDR3aa: CASSMSGGWETQYF

j_gene: TRBJ1-3
abundance: -
v_gene: TRBV7-2
CDR3aa: CASSLAGTAGNTIYF

j_gene: TRBJ2-7
abundance: once
v_gene: TRBV7-9
CDR3aa: CASSSSAGVLYEQYF

j_gene: TRBJ2-6
abundance: -
v_gene: TRBV10-3
CDR3aa: CAISEFGSSGANVLTF

j_gene: TRBJ1-1
abundance: -
v_gene: TRBV7-8
CDR3aa: CASSFYGQDSTEAFF

j_gene: TRBJ2-1
abundance: -
v_gene: TRBV5-8
CDR3aa: CASSLGLAGIREQFF

j_gene: TRBJ1-1
abundance: -
v_gene: TRBV2
CDR3aa: CASSRQGSLAEAFF

j_gene: TRBJ2-2
abundance: -
v_gene: TRBV5-1
CDR3aa: CASSQNAGAENTGELFF

j_gene: TRBJ2-4
abundance: -
v_gene: TRBV21-1
CDR3aa: CASSAPGTGSLFAKNIQYF

j_gene: TRBJ2-5
abundance: -
v_gene: TRBV19
CDR3aa: CASSTNPGHNDRWETQYF

j_gene: TRBJ2-7
abundance: -
v_gene: TRBV27
CDR3aa: CASSIKEVDRGFSISYEQYF

j_gene: TRBJ2-1
abundance: -
v_gene: TRBV7-8
CDR3aa: CASSLGRGSYNEQFF

j_gene: TRBJ2-7
abundance: -
v_gene: TRBV6-2/TRBV6-3
CDR3aa: CASSYSRPEGLYEQYF

j_gene: TRBJ2-7
abundance: -
v_gene: TRBV29-1
CDR3aa: CSVEDPTGPGEQYF

j_gene: TRBJ2-7
abundance: -
v_gene: TRBV7-2
CDR3aa: CASSLGLLGEQYF

j_gene: TRBJ2-3
abundance: -
v_gene: TRBV6-2/TRBV6-3
CDR3aa: CASSPLSGATDTQYF

j_gene: TRBJ1-2
abundance: -
v_gene: TRBV7-9
CDR3aa: CASSLEEIYGYTF

j_gene: TRBJ2-5
abundance: -
v_gene: TRBV25-1
CDR3aa: CASSEGSEYRETQYF

j_gene: TRBJ1-2
abundance: -
v_gene: TRBV7-9
CDR3aa: CASNLEQGVGNYGYTF

j_gene: TRBJ1-4
abundance: -
v_gene: TRBV11-2
CDR3aa: CASSSTGQTNEKLFF

j_gene: TRBJ1-5
abundance: -
v_gene: TRBV20-1
CDR3aa: CSARADRAQHF

j_gene: TRBJ2-1
abundance: -
v_gene: TRBV2
CDR3aa: CASSGLAGRYEQFF

j_gene: TRBJ1-1
abundance: -
v_gene: TRBV29-1
CDR3aa: CSARGDTEAFF

j_gene: TRBJ2-7
abundance: -
v_gene: TRBV7-8
CDR3aa: CASSSRGYEQYF

j_gene: TRBJ1-3
abundance: -
v_gene: TRBV4-3
CDR3aa: CASSQGRQGIKGNTIYF

j_gene: TRBJ1-5
abundance: few
v_gene: TRBV7-2
CDR3aa: CASSLALQAGGSVRVSNQPQHF

j_gene: TRBJ1-1
abundance: -
v_gene: TRBV10-3
CDR3aa: CAISTGEAEAFF

j_gene: TRBJ1-3
abundance: -
v_gene: TRBV19
CDR3aa: CASSQYGDTSGNTIYF

j_gene: TRBJ1-6
abundance: -
v_gene: TRBV18
CDR3aa: CASSPPQGDNSPLHF

j_gene: TRBJ1-1
abundance: -
v_gene: TRBV10-1
CDR3aa: CAPRGFPGTGNRQDTEAFF

j_gene: TRBJ1-2
abundance: -
v_gene: TRBV29-1
CDR3aa: CSVLRGGPIYGYTF

j_gene: TRBJ2-1
abundance: few
v_gene: TRBV5-8
CDR3aa: CASSLERGYNEQFF

j_gene: TRBJ2-7
abundance: -
v_gene: TRBV24-1
CDR3aa: CATSDTSGDAYEQYF

j_gene: TRBJ1-2
abundance: -
v_gene: TRBV18
CDR3aa: CASSPEGQGLTNYGYTF

j_gene: TRBJ2-7
abundance: -
v_gene: TRBV20-1
CDR3aa: CSASLRGPGGEQYF

j_gene: TRBJ1-4
abundance: -
v_gene: TRBV7-9
CDR3aa: CASSQASGPEKLFF

j_gene: TRBJ2-2
abundance: -
v_gene: TRBV5-4
CDR3aa: CASSPIPGVGDTGELFF

j_gene: TRBJ1-1
abundance: -
v_gene: TRBV30
CDR3aa: CAWKETGYLNTEAFF

j_gene: TRBJ1-3
abundance: -
v_gene: TRBV6-1
CDR3aa: CASREGQGAGNTIYF

j_gene: TRBJ2-1
abundance: few
v_gene: TRBV28
CDR3aa: CASNQISGPSYNEQFF

j_gene: TRBJ1-1
abundance: few
v_gene: TRBV30
CDR3aa: CAWRLELNTEAFF

j_gene: TRBJ1-5
abundance: -
v_gene: TRBV10-3
CDR3aa: CAISETGNSNQPQHF

j_gene: TRBJ1-2
abundance: -
v_gene: TRBV28
CDR3aa: CASSPVGQGYYGYTF

j_gene: TRBJ1-2
abundance: -
v_gene: TRBV19
CDR3aa: CASSMDDSLDHAYGYTF

j_gene: TRBJ2-7
abundance: -
v_gene: TRBV9
CDR3aa: CASSTPREEQYF

j_gene: TRBJ1-5
abundance: -
v_gene: TRBV19
CDR3aa: CASSIIGGGNQPQHF

j_gene: TRBJ2-2
abundance: -
v_gene: TRBV5-4
CDR3aa: CASSLAGNTGELFF

j_gene: TRBJ1-1
abundance: -
v_gene: TRBV10-1
CDR3aa: CASRADSNTEAFF

j_gene: TRBJ1-6
abundance: -
v_gene: TRBV6-2/TRBV6-3
CDR3aa: CASSPARESSPLHF

j_gene: TRBJ1-5
abundance: -
v_gene: TRBV19
CDR3aa: CASSRQGADNQPQHF

j_gene: TRBJ1-5
abundance: -
v_gene: TRBV30
CDR3aa: CAWSPPGTGVVQPQHF

j_gene: TRBJ1-6
abundance: -
v_gene: TRBV7-2
CDR3aa: CASSASGGWSPLHF

j_gene: TRBJ1-1
abundance: -
v_gene: TRBV5-8
CDR3aa: CASSGGRRPAEAFF

j_gene: TRBJ1-5
abundance: -
v_gene: TRBV6-5
CDR3aa: CASRNNRDGNQPQHF